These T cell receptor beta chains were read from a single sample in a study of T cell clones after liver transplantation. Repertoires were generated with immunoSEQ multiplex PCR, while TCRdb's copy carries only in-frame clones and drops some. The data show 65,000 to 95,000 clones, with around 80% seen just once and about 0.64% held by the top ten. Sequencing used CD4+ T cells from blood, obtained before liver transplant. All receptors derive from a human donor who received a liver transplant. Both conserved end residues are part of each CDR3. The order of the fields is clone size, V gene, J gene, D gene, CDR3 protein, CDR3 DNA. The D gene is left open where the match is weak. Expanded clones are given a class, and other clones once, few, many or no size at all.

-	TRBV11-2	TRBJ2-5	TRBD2	CASSARLAYETQYF	TGTGCCAGCAGCGCTCGACTAGCGTACGAGACCCAGTACTTC
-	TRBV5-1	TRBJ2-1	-	CASSPGSLNNEQFF	TGCGCCAGCAGCCCAGGGTCCCTAAACAATGAGCAGTTCTTC
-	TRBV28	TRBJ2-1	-	CASTTPNSEGFF	TGTGCCAGCACCACACCGAACAGCGAGGGATTCTTC
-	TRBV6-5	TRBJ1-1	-	CASSYDRLNTEAFF	TGTGCCAGCAGTTACGACCGTTTGAACACTGAAGCTTTCTTT
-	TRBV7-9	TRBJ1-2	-	CASSLGTPWSGYTF	TGTGCCAGCAGCTTAGGGACTCCGTGGAGCGGCTACACCTTC
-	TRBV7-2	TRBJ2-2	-	CASSLYRGGTGELFF	TGTGCCAGCAGCTTATACAGGGGAGGTACCGGGGAGCTGTTTTTT
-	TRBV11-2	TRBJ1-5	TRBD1	CASSLGDRGNQPQHF	TGTGCCAGCAGCTTAGGGGACAGGGGAAATCAGCCCCAGCATTTT
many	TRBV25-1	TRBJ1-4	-	CASSGWGKGEKLFF	TGTGCCAGCAGTGGGTGGGGGAAGGGTGAAAAACTGTTTTTT
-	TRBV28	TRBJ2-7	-	CATGVPIPPYEQYF	TGTGCTACGGGGGTCCCCATTCCCCCCTACGAGCAGTACTTC
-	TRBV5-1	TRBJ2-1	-	CASSLFWDYNEQFF	TGCGCCAGCAGCTTGTTCTGGGACTACAATGAGCAGTTCTTC
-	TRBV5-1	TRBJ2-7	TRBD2	CASSSPSGADPLEQYF	TGCGCCAGCAGCTCCCCTAGCGGGGCGGACCCCCTCGAGCAGTACTTC
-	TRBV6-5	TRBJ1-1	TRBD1	CASTLTGANTEAFF	TGTGCCAGCACCCTGACAGGGGCGAACACTGAAGCTTTCTTT
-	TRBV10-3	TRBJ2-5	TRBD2	CAIMGVERETETQYF	TGTGCCATCATGGGGGTGGAGCGGGAGACGGAGACCCAGTACTTC
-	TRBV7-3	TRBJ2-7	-	CASSLTKGYEQYF	TGTGCCAGCAGCTTAACTAAGGGATACGAGCAGTACTTC
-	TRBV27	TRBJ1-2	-	CASSSLMGGYGYTF	TGTGCCAGCAGCTCCTTAATGGGGGGGTATGGCTACACCTTC
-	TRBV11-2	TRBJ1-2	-	CASSPTSGRIVDGYTF	TGTGCCAGCAGCCCAACTTCAGGGCGGATAGTCGATGGCTACACCTTC
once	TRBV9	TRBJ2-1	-	CASSTGSYNEQFF	TGTGCCAGCAGTACCGGATCCTACAATGAGCAGTTCTTC
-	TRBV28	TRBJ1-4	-	CASLEQSTNEKLFF	TGTGCCAGCCTTGAACAATCAACTAATGAAAAACTGTTTTTT
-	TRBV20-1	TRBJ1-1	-	CSAPERPEAFF	TGCAGTGCTCCGGAGCGCCCTGAAGCTTTCTTT
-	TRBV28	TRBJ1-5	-	CASSLGDGNQPQHF	TGTGCCAGCAGTTTAGGGGACGGCAATCAGCCCCAGCATTTT
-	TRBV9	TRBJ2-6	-	CASSAGHLSSGANVLTF	TGTGCCAGCAGCGCGGGACACTTGAGCTCTGGGGCCAACGTCCTGACTTTC
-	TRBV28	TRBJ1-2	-	CASSRYPERRLTNYGYTF	TGTGCCAGCAGTAGATACCCTGAACGGAGACTTACCAACTATGGCTACACCTTC
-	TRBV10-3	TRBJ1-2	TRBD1	CAINSGTGANYGYTF	TGTGCCATCAACTCGGGGACAGGGGCGAACTATGGCTACACCTTC
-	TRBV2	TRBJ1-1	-	CASSSQGRGTEAFF	TGTGCCAGCAGTTCGCAGGGGAGGGGGACTGAAGCTTTCTTT
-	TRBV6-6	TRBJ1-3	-	CASNHLSSGNTIYF	TGTGCCAGCAATCACCTGAGCTCTGGAAACACCATATATTTT
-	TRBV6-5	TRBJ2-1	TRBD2	CASSLRTSGNEQFF	TGTGCCAGCAGTTTAAGGACTAGCGGCAATGAGCAGTTCTTC
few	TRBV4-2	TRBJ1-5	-	CASSQDYGRQPQHF	TGTGCCAGCAGCCAAGATTACGGGAGGCAGCCCCAGCATTTT
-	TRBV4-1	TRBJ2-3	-	CASSPSPTSTDTQYF	TGCGCCAGCAGCCCCAGCCCAACTAGCACAGATACGCAGTATTTT